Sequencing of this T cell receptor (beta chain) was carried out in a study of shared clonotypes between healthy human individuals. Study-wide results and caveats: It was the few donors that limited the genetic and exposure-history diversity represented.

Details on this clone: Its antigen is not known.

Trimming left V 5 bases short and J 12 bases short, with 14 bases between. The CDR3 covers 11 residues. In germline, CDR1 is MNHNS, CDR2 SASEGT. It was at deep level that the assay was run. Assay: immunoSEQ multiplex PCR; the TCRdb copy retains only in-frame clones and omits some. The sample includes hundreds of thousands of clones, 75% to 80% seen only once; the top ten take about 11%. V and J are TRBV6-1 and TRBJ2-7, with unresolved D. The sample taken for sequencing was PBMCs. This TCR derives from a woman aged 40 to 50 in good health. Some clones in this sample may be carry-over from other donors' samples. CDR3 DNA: TGTGCCAGCAGTCCCGGAGTTAGGTGGTACTTC. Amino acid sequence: CASSPGVRWYF.